The 28 T cell receptor beta chains below all came from one sample that was sequenced in a study of cytomegalovirus exposure and HLA in healthy donors. The PCR made use of 60 Vbeta and 13 Jbeta primers. Sequencing was performed with immunoSEQ multiplex PCR; in TCRdb, only in-frame clones are kept and a portion is missing. The sample records about 120,000 clones, roughly three fifths being singletons. The sequenced sample was PBMCs. These receptors were taken from a man aged 40-55 years in good health and CMV-seropositive.

As regards this clone: Its ends do not fully match the called genes, so a read error is possible. This chain links TRBV2 with TRBJ2-5, with 10 bases lining up with TRBD2. Germline assignment: CDR1 SNHLY and CDR2 FYNNEI. The CDR3 is 13 amino acids. CDR3: CASREAGGETQYF. Written as DNA, the CDR3 is TGTGCCAGCAGAGAAGCGGGAGGGGAGACCCAGTACTTC.

The chain uses TRBV19 and TRBJ1-2; tentatively, D is TRBD1 (6 bases). This CDR3 comprises 13 residues. Trimming took 4 bases from V and 5 from J, leaving 11 bases between them. Germline-derived CDR1 and CDR2 are LNHDA and SQIVND (reference sequence). The CDR3 DNA sequence: TGTGCCAGTAGTACAGGGGATAGGTATGGCTACACCTTC. This sequence encodes CASSTGDRYGYTF.

This clone was seen a handful of times. This chain joins TRBV6-5 and TRBJ2-3; 8 bases line up with TRBD2. The ends lost 6 bases at V and 2 bases at J; junction bases unmatched: 4. The CDR3 has 14 residues. Germline CDR1 reads MNHEY; CDR2 reads SVGAGI. CDR3 region: CASRLAGSTDTQYF. The CDR3, as DNA: TGTGCCAGCAGGCTAGCGGGTTCCACAGATACGCAGTATTTT.

The chain recombines TRBV19 with TRBJ1-2; unclear D gene. Looked up from germline, CDR1 is LNHDA and CDR2 is SQIVND (reference sequence). The CDR3 has 14 residues. Trimming pared 6 bases from V and 2 bases from J, leaving 13 bases between. The CDR3 loop is CASRAGISNYGYTF. CDR3 DNA sequence: TGTGCCAGTAGGGCGGGGATTTCGAACTATGGCTACACCTTC.

A single count supports this clone. This chain uses TRBV18 with TRBJ1-3, with a tentative D call TRBD1 (6 bases). The CDR3 extends over 17 amino acids. The germline V gene has CDR1 KGHSH and CDR2 LQKENI. V lost 2 bases and J 2 bases, leaving 16 bases between the germline ends. CDR3 DNA sequence: TGTGCCAGCTCACCAATTGGGCCACAGGGAGCTGGAAACACCATATATTTT. Translation gives CASSPIGPQGAGNTIYF.

This clone has only a few counts. The chain employs TRBV5-1 and TRBJ2-1, with D tentatively TRBD1 (6 bases). This CDR3 has 13 residues. Trimming took off 0 bases at V and 9 bases at J, with 10 bases between the two ends. Germline V CDR1 and CDR2: SGHRS, YFSETQ. The CDR3 region has the DNA TGCGCCAGCAGCTTGGAAACAGGGACTGAGCAGTTCTTC. Amino acids: CASSLETGTEQFF.

This clone was seen only a few times. Other DNA sequences from this sample encode an identical CDR3 as well. This chain connects TRBV19 to TRBJ2-7; D possibly corresponds to TRBD1 (6 bases). V was pared by 7 bases and J by 1 base, with 11 bases between. The CDR3 runs to 13 residues. Germline CDR1 LNHDA, CDR2 SQIVND (reference sequence). CDR3 amino acids: CASIGTSSYEQYF. For the CDR3, the DNA is TGTGCCAGTATCGGGACATCATCCTACGAGCAGTACTTC.

V and J are TRBV9 and TRBJ1-4; TRBD1 matches 7 bases. The CDR3 consists of 16 residues. J lost 5 bases, V lost 0 bases, and 7 bases had no gene match. Germline assignment: CDR1 SGDLS and CDR2 YYNGEE. For the CDR3, the DNA is TGTGCCAGCAGCGTAGGTAAACAGGGGAGGAATGAAAAACTGTTTTTT. Translation: CASSVGKQGRNEKLFF.

The chain couples TRBV5-6 to TRBJ1-2; D gene unclear. CDR1 and CDR2 (germline): SGHDT, YYEEEE. The CDR3 is made up of 12 amino acids. V was clipped by 0 bases and J by 6 bases, with 6 bases between them. As DNA, the CDR3 is TGTGCCAGCAGCTTGGCCGGGGATGGCTACACCTTC. Translating it yields CASSLAGDGYTF.

In its sample, this clone was seen a few times. The chain recombines TRBV19 with TRBJ1-1; D is unclear. V dropped 1 base and J dropped 4 bases, with 10 bases sitting between them. The CDR3 consists of 14 residues. CDR1 LNHDA and CDR2 SQIVND come from the germline V gene (reference sequence). The CDR3 here is CASSIVEGGTEAFF. CDR3 nucleotides: TGTGCCAGTAGTATAGTTGAGGGCGGCACTGAAGCTTTCTTT.

J is TRBJ2-3 and V is TRBV30, with 11 bases lining up with TRBD2. CDR1 and CDR2 from the germline V gene are GTSNPN and SVGIG (reference sequence). Losses at the gene ends were 8 bases for V and 0 bases for J; bases not matched to a gene: 4. The CDR3 consists of 14 residues. DNA for the CDR3: TGTGCCATGACTAGCGGGGTTAGCACAGATACGCAGTATTTT. This encodes CAMTSGVSTDTQYF.

This clone was picked up a small number of times. This sequence joins TRBV10-1 and TRBJ2-1; 7 bases align to TRBD1. The CDR3 is made up of 14 amino acids. Germline values: CDR1 WNHNN, CDR2 SYGVQD (reference sequence). J was trimmed by 2 bases and V by 4 bases; bases with no gene match: 2. Here the CDR3 reads CASSADRTYNEQFF. The CDR3 DNA reads TGCGCCAGCAGTGCGGACAGGACCTACAATGAGCAGTTCTTC.

The chain carries TRBV5-1 and TRBJ2-1, with 7 bases lining up with TRBD2. This CDR3 has 14 amino acids. Trimming took 1 base from V and 8 from J; bases not matched to a gene: 6. Per the germline V gene, CDR1 is SGHRS and CDR2 is YFSETQ. The CDR3 DNA sequence: TGCGCCAGCAGCTTGCCGGGGGGACCTTATGAGCAGTTCTTC. This codes for CASSLPGGPYEQFF.

The chain uses TRBV29-1 and TRBJ2-1; 13 bases align to TRBD2. V trimming: 7 bases; J trimming: 7 bases; junction bases outside the gene matches: 10. Per the germline V gene, CDR1 is SQVTM and CDR2 is ANQGSEA. CDR3 length equals 15 residues. The CDR3 reads CSGMKLAGGPNEQFF. CDR3 coding DNA: TGCAGCGGGATGAAACTAGCGGGAGGGCCTAATGAGCAGTTCTTC.

The chain couples TRBV18 to TRBJ1-4; possibly TRBD1 for D (6 bases). The CDR3 is made up of 14 amino acids. Germline values: CDR1 KGHSH, CDR2 LQKENI. With 1 base removed from V and 4 bases from J, the gap between germline ends came to 7 bases. The CDR3 protein is CASSPQDSNEKLFF. Here the CDR3 DNA reads TGTGCCAGCTCACCACAGGACAGTAATGAAAAACTGTTTTTT.

This chain links TRBV5-5 with TRBJ2-3; D unresolved. The germline CDR1 and CDR2 sequences are SGHKS and YYEKEE (reference sequence). Trimming took 1 base from V and 0 from J, leaving 12 bases between them. The CDR3 is made up of 16 amino acids. As DNA, the CDR3 is TGTGCCAGCAGCTTGTCTAGGATCACAAGCACAGATACGCAGTATTTT. Amino acid sequence: CASSLSRITSTDTQYF. Looking up the rest from reference TRBV5-5 and TRBJ2-3 gives the full variable domain: DAGVTQSPTHLIKTRGQQVTLRCSPISGHKSVSWYQQVLGQGPQFIFQYYEKEERGRGNFPDRFSARQFPNYSSELNVNALLLGDSALYLCASSLSRITSTDTQYFGPGTRLTVL.

This chain uses TRBV6-5 with TRBJ2-7; 7 bases fit TRBD2. With V trimmed by 6 bases and J by 0 bases, 2 bases remained unmatched. Per germline, CDR1 MNHEY and CDR2 SVGAGI. The CDR3 runs to 13 residues. CDR3: CASRGDYSYEQYF. Written as DNA, the CDR3 is TGTGCCAGCAGGGGGGACTACTCCTACGAGCAGTACTTC.

The V gene is TRBV4-1, the J gene TRBJ2-2; D might be TRBD2 (5 bases). Trimming removed 0 bases from V and 5 bases from J, with 16 bases in between. The CDR3 runs to 17 residues. Germline-derived CDR1 and CDR2 are MGHRA and YSYEKL. CDR3 in amino acids: CASSQDIQARVTGELFF. The CDR3 region has the DNA TGCGCCAGCAGCCAAGATATCCAGGCGAGGGTTACCGGGGAGCTGTTTTTT.

This clone was detected a few times. This CDR3 is CASSRDRLPTNYGYTF. As DNA, the CDR3 is TGTGCCAGCAGCCGGGACAGACTACCCACTAACTATGGCTACACCTTC. This chain joins TRBV7-9 and TRBJ1-2, with 7 bases matching TRBD1. CDR3 length equals 16 residues. CDR1 SEHNR and CDR2 FQNEAQ come from the germline V gene (reference sequence). Germline trimming cut 5 bases from V and 0 bases from J; bases unmatched to any gene: 9. The entire variable domain, with the rest obtained from reference TRBV7-9 and TRBJ1-2, is as follows: DTGVSQNPRHKITKRGQNVTFRCDPISEHNRLYWYRQTLGQGPEFLTYFQNEAQLEKSRLLSDRFSAERPKGSFSTLEIQRTEQGDSAMYLCASSRDRLPTNYGYTFGSGTRLTVV.

The table lists this clone with a count of one. The gene calls are TRBV28 and TRBJ2-3, with D unresolved. Germline V CDR1 and CDR2: MDHEN, SYDVKM. The CDR3 runs to 16 residues. The V gene lost 4 bases and the J gene lost 3 bases, with 17 bases spanning the gap. CDR3 nucleotides: TGTGCCAGCAGTTCACGACTGGGTATTGGGACAGATACGCAGTATTTT. Protein: CASSSRLGIGTDTQYF.

CDR3 sequence (DNA): TGTGCCACCGAGCTAGCGGGGGCAGATACGCAGTATTTT. Protein: CATELAGADTQYF. The chain carries TRBV15 and TRBJ2-3, with TRBD2 matching 10 bases. The CDR3 contains 13 residues. The trim removed 8 bases at V and 4 bases at J, leaving 3 bases unmatched. Per the germline V gene, CDR1 is LNHNV and CDR2 is YYDKDF (reference sequence).

This clone was detected a few times. The chain carries TRBV6-1 and TRBJ1-1, with TRBD1 matching 7 bases. The V gene end was trimmed by 6 bases and the J gene end by 3 bases; junction bases not matched to a gene: 4. The CDR3 runs to 13 residues. Germline loops: CDR1 MNHNS, CDR2 SASEGT. CDR3: CASSRTGDTEAFF. The CDR3 region has the DNA TGTGCCAGCAGCAGAACAGGGGACACTGAAGCTTTCTTT.

V usage is TRBV4-3 and J usage is TRBJ2-3; weak D call: TRBD1 (6 bases). The CDR3 covers 13 residues. Germline V CDR1 and CDR2: LGHNA, YSLEER. V lost 0 bases and J 6 bases, leaving 7 bases between the germline ends. DNA for the CDR3: TGCGCCAGCAGCCAAGATCAGGGGGATACGCAGTATTTT. Its protein product is CASSQDQGDTQYF.

CDR3 in amino acids: CASSYSPGGGPREQYF. DNA of the CDR3: TGTGCCAGCAGTTACTCCCCGGGAGGGGGGCCTCGCGAGCAGTACTTC. The chain has TRBV6-5 and TRBJ2-7; TRBD2 agrees at 8 bases. The V gene's germline CDR1 is MNHEY and CDR2 SVGAGI. V was pared by 0 bases and J by 6 bases, with 10 bases of the junction left unmatched. The CDR3 contains 16 residues.

J is TRBJ2-2 and V is TRBV11-3; the D gene is possibly TRBD1 (6 bases). The V end was cut by 2 bases, the J end by 3 bases, with 10 bases between. The V gene's germline CDR1 is SGHNT and CDR2 YENEEA. This CDR3 has 15 amino acids. CDR3 nucleotide sequence: TGTGCCAGCAGCTTAAGGCAGGGGTACACCGGGGAGCTGTTTTTT. This translates into CASSLRQGYTGELFF.

The chain uses TRBV5-8 and TRBJ2-7; D unclear. Germline loops: CDR1 SGHTS, CDR2 YDEGEE. The CDR3 extends over 11 amino acids. Trimming stripped 4 bases from V and 6 bases from J, with 8 bases between. The CDR3 spells CASSSWAEQYF. The CDR3 nucleotides are TGTGCCAGCAGCAGCTGGGCCGAGCAGTACTTC.

The J gene is TRBJ2-7, the V gene TRBV28; 7 bases match TRBD2. V lost 5 bases to trimming and J lost 3 bases; unmatched junction nucleotides: 7. The CDR3 is made up of 14 amino acids. Germline V CDR1 and CDR2: MDHEN, SYDVKM. The CDR3 protein is CASSRSGLNYEQYF. CDR3 coding DNA: TGTGCCAGCAGTCGATCGGGACTAAACTACGAGCAGTACTTC.

The rearrangement links TRBV5-1 to TRBJ2-7, with a tentative D call TRBD1 (6 bases). Germline CDR1 is SGHRS and CDR2 is YFSETQ. The length of the CDR3 is 16 residues. V lost 0 bases to trimming and J lost 1 base, with 14 bases between them. CDR3 nucleotides: TGCGCCAGCAGCTTGGCCGTCGACAGGCTTTCCTACGAGCAGTACTTC. It translates to CASSLAVDRLSYEQYF.